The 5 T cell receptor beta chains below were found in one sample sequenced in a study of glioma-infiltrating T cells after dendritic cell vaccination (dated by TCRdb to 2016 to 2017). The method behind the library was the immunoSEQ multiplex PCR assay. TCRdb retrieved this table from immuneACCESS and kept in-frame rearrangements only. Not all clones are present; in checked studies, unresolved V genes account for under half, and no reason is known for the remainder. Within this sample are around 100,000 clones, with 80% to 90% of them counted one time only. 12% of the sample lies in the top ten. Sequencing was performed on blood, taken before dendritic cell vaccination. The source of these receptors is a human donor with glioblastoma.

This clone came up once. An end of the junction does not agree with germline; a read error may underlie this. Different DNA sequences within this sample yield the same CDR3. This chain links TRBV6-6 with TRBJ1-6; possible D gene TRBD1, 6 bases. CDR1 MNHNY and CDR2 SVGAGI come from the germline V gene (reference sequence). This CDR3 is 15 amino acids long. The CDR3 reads CASSYYRQVNSPLHF. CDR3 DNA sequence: TGTGCCAGCAGTTACTATCGACAGGTGAATTCCCCCCTCCACTTT.

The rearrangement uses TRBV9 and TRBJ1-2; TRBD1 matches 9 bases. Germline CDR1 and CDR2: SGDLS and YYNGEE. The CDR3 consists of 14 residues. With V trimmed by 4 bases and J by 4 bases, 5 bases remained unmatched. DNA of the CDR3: TGTGCCAGCAGCCGGGGACAGGGACCCTATGGCTACACCTTC. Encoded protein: CASSRGQGPYGYTF.

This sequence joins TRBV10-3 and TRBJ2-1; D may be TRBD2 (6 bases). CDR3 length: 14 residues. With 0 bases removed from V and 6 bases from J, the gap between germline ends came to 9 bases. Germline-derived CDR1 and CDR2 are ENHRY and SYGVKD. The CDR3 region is CAISESLGGNEQFF. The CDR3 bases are TGTGCCATCAGTGAGTCCTTGGGAGGCAATGAGCAGTTCTTC.

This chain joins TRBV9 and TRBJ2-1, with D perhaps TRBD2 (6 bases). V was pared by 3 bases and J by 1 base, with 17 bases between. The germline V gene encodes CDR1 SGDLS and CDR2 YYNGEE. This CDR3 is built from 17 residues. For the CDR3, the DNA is TGTGCCAGCAGCGCCATCCCCGGGGGAGGTTCCTACAATGAGCAGTTCTTC. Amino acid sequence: CASSAIPGGGSYNEQFF.

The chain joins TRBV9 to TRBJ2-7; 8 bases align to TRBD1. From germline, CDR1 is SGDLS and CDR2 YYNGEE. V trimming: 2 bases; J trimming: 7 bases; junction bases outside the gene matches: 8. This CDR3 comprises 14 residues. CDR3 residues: CASSVDRERDEQYF. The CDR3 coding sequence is TGTGCCAGCAGCGTGGACAGGGAAAGAGATGAGCAGTACTTC.